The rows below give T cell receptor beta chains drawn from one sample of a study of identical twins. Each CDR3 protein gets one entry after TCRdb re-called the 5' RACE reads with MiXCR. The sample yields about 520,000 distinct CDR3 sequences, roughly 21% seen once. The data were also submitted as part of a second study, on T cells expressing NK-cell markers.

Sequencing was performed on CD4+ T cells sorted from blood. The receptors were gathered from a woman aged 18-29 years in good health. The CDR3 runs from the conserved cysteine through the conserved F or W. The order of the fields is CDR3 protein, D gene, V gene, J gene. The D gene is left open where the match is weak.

CDR3: CSASRDRGMNTEAFF
D: TRBD1
V: TRBV20-1
J: TRBJ1-1

CDR3: CASSPSRASGSYEQYF
D: TRBD2
V: TRBV6-2/TRBV6-3
J: TRBJ2-7

CDR3: CAISEGRTLQETQYF
D: NA
V: TRBV10-3
J: TRBJ2-5

CDR3: CASRLSWDEQFF
D: NA
V: TRBV6-1
J: TRBJ2-1

CDR3: CASSRGQVRETQYF
D: TRBD1
V: TRBV12-3/TRBV12-4
J: TRBJ2-5

CDR3: CASSSAQGNTEAFF
D: NA
V: TRBV5-1
J: TRBJ1-1

CDR3: CSALVGAKAPYLAKNIQYF
D: NA
V: TRBV20-1
J: TRBJ2-4

CDR3: CASSLLGLPYEQYF
D: NA
V: TRBV12-3/TRBV12-4
J: TRBJ2-7

CDR3: CASSLFGTGMLDEQFF
D: TRBD1
V: TRBV5-6
J: TRBJ2-1

CDR3: CASSVGGLDEQYF
D: NA
V: TRBV9
J: TRBJ2-7

CDR3: CASSLSSGRTGELFF
D: TRBD2
V: TRBV5-4
J: TRBJ2-2

CDR3: CASSFGGHDYEQYF
D: NA
V: TRBV7-2
J: TRBJ2-7

CDR3: CASSTRDRRNTEAFF
D: TRBD1
V: TRBV5-6
J: TRBJ1-1

CDR3: CATSLLTGSGELFF
D: NA
V: TRBV15
J: TRBJ2-2